The entry that follows covers one T cell receptor (beta chain) sequence. This sample is part of a study of blood T cell repertoires in COVID-19. Across the whole study: Samples of COVID-19 (acute and convalescent) were obtained from the United States, Italy and Spain. PBMCs, B-cell-depleted T cells, or T cells provided the cDNA or gDNA that made up the material.

This CDR3 region has 12 residues. Germline V gene sequence: CDR1 PRHDT, CDR2 FYEKMQ (reference sequence). V was shortened by 1 base and J by 6 bases, with 6 bases between the two germline ends. In the authors' workflow: Researchers report that nucleated cell counts were estimated from reference gene primer amplification. TCRdb's table, derived via immunoSEQ multiplex PCR, lists solely in-frame clones and lacks some. The DNA was the basis for D and trimming; V, J and clone size are from that table. The profile shows around 14,000 clones, 80% to 90% of them singletons. The sequence was obtained from a human donor in a cohort sampled during active COVID-19. V gene TRBV13 combines with J gene TRBJ1-2; TRBD1 might be the D (5 bases). Material for sequencing was peripheral blood. The CDR3 DNA reads TGTGCCAGCAGCTTAGAGGGGCATGGCTACACCTTC. The encoded protein is CASSLEGHGYTF.